This TCR beta chain comes out of a study of blood T cell repertoires in COVID-19. At the level of the study: The origin of the acute and convalescent COVID-19 samples was the United States, Italy and Spain. In each case, the material was cDNA or gDNA derived from T cells, B-cell-depleted T cells, or PBMCs.

This CDR3 region has 17 residues. Trimming removed 7 bases from V and 0 bases from J; junction bases left unmatched: 9. Germline V lookup: CDR1 SGHVS, CDR2 FNYEAQ. In the original processing: Amplification of reference gene primers was used by the study to estimate nucleated cell counts. The repertoire was sequenced with immunoSEQ multiplex PCR; TCRdb's copy has only in-frame clones and lacks some. Clonal size and the V and J genes are those of that table, whereas D and trimming came from the DNA. Of 70,000 or so clones listed, about nine tenths are singletons. The sample was peripheral blood. This receptor was obtained from a young woman with acute or convalescent COVID-19. The gene calls are TRBV7-6 and TRBJ1-5; 10 bases are a match to TRBD1. Written as DNA, the CDR3 is TGTGCCAGCAACCGCGGGACAGGGGACAATAGCAATCAGCCCCAGCATTTT. Translation gives CASNRGTGDNSNQPQHF.